One and the same sample provided the 14 T cell receptor beta chains below, sequenced in a study of blood T cell repertoires in COVID-19. Using immunoSEQ multiplex PCR, the repertoire was profiled, and TCRdb retains in-frame clones only, with some absent. The repertoire consists of roughly 290,000 clones, with roughly 80% occurring once and the leading ten covering 15% to 18%. Material for sequencing was peripheral blood. Every receptor here comes from a person aged 65-85 years with COVID-19, enrolled during active disease.

This clone was seen a single time. V gene TRBV3-1 (or the pseudogene TRBV3-2) combines with J gene TRBJ2-3; D is perhaps TRBD2 (7 bases). Between the trimmed V and J ends, which lost 0 bases and 4 bases, there was a span of 20 bases. This CDR3 region has 18 residues. CDR1 is LGHDT, CDR2 YNNKEL, per germline (reference sequence). The CDR3 bases are TGTGCCAGCAGCCAAGACCGTATTCGTGGGGGGGCCTCAGATACGCAGTATTTT. Protein product: CASSQDRIRGGASDTQYF.

The CDR3 here is CASSFPGQGSHNEQFF. The CDR3 DNA follows: TGTGCCAGCAGCTTTCCGGGACAGGGTTCACACAATGAGCAGTTCTTC. The rearrangement uses TRBV5-5 and TRBJ2-1, with 9 bases fitting TRBD1. Unmatched junction bases numbered 8, after V lost 2 bases and J lost 5 bases. Germline-derived CDR1 and CDR2 are SGHKS and YYEKEE (reference sequence). The CDR3 is made up of 16 amino acids.

V is TRBV27 and J is TRBJ2-7, with D possibly being TRBD1 (7 bases). CDR3 length: 15 amino acids. The germline V gene has CDR1 MNHEY and CDR2 SMNVEV (reference sequence). Trimming stripped 2 bases from V and 0 bases from J, with 11 bases between. DNA for the CDR3: TGTGCCAGCAGTTTAAGCAGGGGGGCCTCCTACGAGCAGTACTTC. Translating it yields CASSLSRGASYEQYF.

The V call is TRBV7-9, the J call TRBJ1-4; 10 positions agree with TRBD1. The germline V gene has CDR1 SEHNR and CDR2 FQNEAQ (reference sequence). V shed 6 bases and J 8 bases; nucleotides not matched to a gene: 9. CDR3 length: 15 amino acids. The DNA of the CDR3 is TGTGCCAGCAGACCGTTTGGGACAGGGGAAGAAAAACTGTTTTTT. It specifies CASRPFGTGEEKLFF. Full variable domain (missing parts from reference TRBV7-9 and TRBJ1-4): DTGVSQNPRHKITKRGQNVTFRCDPISEHNRLYWYRQTLGQGPEFLTYFQNEAQLEKSRLLSDRFSAERPKGSFSTLEIQRTEQGDSAMYLCASRPFGTGEEKLFFGSGTQLSVL.

In the case of this clone: Other DNA variants within this sample encode the same CDR3. The V and J genes are TRBV6-2 or TRBV6-3 and TRBJ2-2; no clear D gene. CDR3 length equals 12 residues. CDR1 is MNHEY, CDR2 SVGEGT, per germline. V dropped 6 bases and J dropped 2 bases, with 4 bases sitting between them. The CDR3 DNA follows: TGTGCCAGCAGCTCAAACACCGGGGAGCTGTTTTTT. It is translated as CASSSNTGELFF.

This clone has a single count. V and J are TRBV7-3 and TRBJ2-1, with 9 nucleotides matching TRBD1. The trim removed 4 bases at V and 9 bases at J, leaving 4 bases unmatched. The CDR3 is made up of 13 amino acids. Germline V gene sequence: CDR1 SGHTA, CDR2 FQGTGA. The CDR3 DNA reads TGTGCCAGCAGCTCCGGGACAGGGTCTGAGCAGTTCTTC. This codes for CASSSGTGSEQFF.

V gene TRBV15 combines with J gene TRBJ1-1; D gene unclear. Germline V CDR1 and CDR2: LNHNV, YYDKDF (reference sequence). V lost 1 base and J 1 base, leaving 7 bases between the germline ends. CDR3 length equals 14 residues. Here the CDR3 reads CATSRGGENTEAFF. In DNA form, the CDR3 reads TGTGCCACCAGCAGAGGTGGAGAGAACACTGAAGCTTTCTTT. Combining the CDR3 with reference TRBV15 and TRBJ1-1 gives the whole variable domain DAMVIQNPRYQVTQFGKPVTLSCSQTLNHNVMYWYQQKSSQAPKLLFHYYDKDFNNEADTPDNFQSRRPNTSFCFLDIRSPGLGDTAMYLCATSRGGENTEAFFGQGTRLTVV.

This chain joins TRBV27 and TRBJ2-1, with TRBD2 matching over 9 bases. This CDR3 is built from 14 residues. Looked up from germline, CDR1 is MNHEY and CDR2 is SMNVEV (reference sequence). V gave up 5 bases and J gave up 4 bases; unmatched junction bases: 3. CDR3 nucleotide sequence: TGTGCCAGCAGTCTAAGCGGGAGGTACAATGAGCAGTTCTTC. The encoded protein is CASSLSGRYNEQFF.

The V gene is TRBV7-2, the J gene TRBJ1-5; unclear D gene. The CDR3 runs to 16 residues. Germline V gives CDR1 SGHTA, CDR2 FQGNSA. The V gene lost 1 base and the J gene lost 4 bases, with 14 bases spanning the gap. Written as DNA, the CDR3 is TGTGCCAGCAGCTTAGTGTCATTAGCGGGAAATCAGCCCCAGCATTTT. Translation: CASSLVSLAGNQPQHF.

This clone appeared a few times. The chain carries TRBV6-5 and TRBJ1-4; no clear D gene. CDR1 is MNHEY, CDR2 SVGAGI, per germline. This CDR3 is 15 amino acids long. Trimming stripped 0 bases from V and 5 bases from J, with 10 bases between. The CDR3 loop reads CASSYSGGRNEKLFF. CDR3 DNA sequence: TGTGCCAGCAGTTACTCAGGAGGGCGGAATGAAAAACTGTTTTTT.

The chain combines TRBV21-1 with TRBJ2-7; the listed D gene, TRBD2, was not tested against the DNA. TRBV21-1 is given as a pseudogene. The CDR3 spans 13 residues. In DNA, the CDR3 is TGTGCCCCAGGGAGGGGACACTCCTACGAGCAGTACTTC. Protein: CAPGRGHSYEQYF.

V is TRBV7-9 and J is TRBJ2-3, with D unclear. The CDR3 is 12 amino acids. Trimming pared 1 base from V and 6 bases from J, leaving 5 bases between. Germline lookup yields CDR1 SEHNR and CDR2 FQNEAQ (reference sequence). The chain's CDR3 is CASSLVEDTQYF. For the CDR3, the DNA is TGTGCCAGCAGCTTAGTGGAGGATACGCAGTATTTT.

J is TRBJ2-5 and V is TRBV10-1; D remains ambiguous. Germline loops: CDR1 WNHNN, CDR2 SYGVQD (reference sequence). This CDR3 comprises 16 residues. The germline V and J ends were trimmed by 2 bases and 1 base, with 14 bases remaining between them. The CDR3 loop reads CASSENVRPSQETQYF. In DNA, the CDR3 is TGCGCCAGCAGTGAGAACGTGCGCCCGTCCCAAGAGACCCAGTACTTC.

The chain couples TRBV7-9 to TRBJ2-1; 7 nucleotides agree with TRBD2. Trimming removed 3 bases from V and 2 bases from J; junction bases left unmatched: 7. Per germline, CDR1 SEHNR and CDR2 FQNEAQ (reference sequence). This CDR3 is built from 16 residues. As DNA, the CDR3 is TGTGCCAGCAGCTTTCGACTAGCAGGGACCTACAATGAGCAGTTCTTC. Translated: CASSFRLAGTYNEQFF.